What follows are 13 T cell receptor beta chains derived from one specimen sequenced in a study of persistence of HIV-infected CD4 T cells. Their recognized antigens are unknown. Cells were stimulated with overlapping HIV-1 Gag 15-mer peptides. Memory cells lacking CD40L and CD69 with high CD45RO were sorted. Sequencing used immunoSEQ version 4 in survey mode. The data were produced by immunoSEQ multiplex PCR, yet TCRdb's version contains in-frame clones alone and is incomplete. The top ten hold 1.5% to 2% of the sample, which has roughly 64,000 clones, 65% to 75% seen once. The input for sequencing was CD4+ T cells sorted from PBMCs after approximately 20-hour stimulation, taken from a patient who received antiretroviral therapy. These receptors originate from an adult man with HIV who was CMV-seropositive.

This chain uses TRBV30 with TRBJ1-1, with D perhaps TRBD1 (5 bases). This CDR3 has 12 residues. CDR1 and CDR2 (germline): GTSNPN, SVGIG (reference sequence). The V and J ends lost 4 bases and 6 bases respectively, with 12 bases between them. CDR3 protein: CAWTRQGAEAFF. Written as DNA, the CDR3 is TGTGCCTGGACGCGCCAGGGAGCTGAAGCTTTCTTT.

The CDR3 DNA is TGTGCCAGCAGTTTATCGCCGGGAGTGGCCGGGGAGCTGTTTTTT. Protein sequence: CASSLSPGVAGELFF. The V call is TRBV28, the J call TRBJ2-2, with a weak D call TRBD2 (6 bases). Germline V gene data show CDR1 as MDHEN and CDR2 as SYDVKM. This CDR3 has 15 residues. V was clipped by 1 base and J by 6 bases, with 12 bases between them.

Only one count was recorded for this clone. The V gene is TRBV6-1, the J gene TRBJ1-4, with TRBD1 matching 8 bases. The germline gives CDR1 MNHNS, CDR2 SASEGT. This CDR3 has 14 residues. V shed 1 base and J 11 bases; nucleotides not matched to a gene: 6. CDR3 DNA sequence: TGTGCCAGCAGTGAAGGCAGGGGGCGGCATAAACTGTTTTTT. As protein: CASSEGRGRHKLFF.

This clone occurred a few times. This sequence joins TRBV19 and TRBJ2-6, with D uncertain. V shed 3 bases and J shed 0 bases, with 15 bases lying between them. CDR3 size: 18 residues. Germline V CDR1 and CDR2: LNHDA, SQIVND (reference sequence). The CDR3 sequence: CASSIGIGLSSGANVLTF. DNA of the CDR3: TGTGCCAGTAGTATTGGTATAGGTTTGAGCTCTGGGGCCAACGTCCTGACTTTC. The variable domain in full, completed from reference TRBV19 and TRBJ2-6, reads DGGITQSPKYLFRKEGQNVTLSCEQNLNHDAMYWYRQDPGQGLRLIYYSQIVNDFQKGDIAEGYSVSREKKESFPLTVTSAQKNPTAFYLCASSIGIGLSSGANVLTFGAGSRLTVL.

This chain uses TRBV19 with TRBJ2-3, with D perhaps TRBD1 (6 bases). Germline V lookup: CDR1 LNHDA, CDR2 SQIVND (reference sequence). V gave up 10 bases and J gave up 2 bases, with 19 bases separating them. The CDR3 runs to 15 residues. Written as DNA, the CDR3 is TGTGCCACCGCCGCCGGGACATTACCCACAGATACGCAGTATTTT. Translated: CATAAGTLPTDTQYF.

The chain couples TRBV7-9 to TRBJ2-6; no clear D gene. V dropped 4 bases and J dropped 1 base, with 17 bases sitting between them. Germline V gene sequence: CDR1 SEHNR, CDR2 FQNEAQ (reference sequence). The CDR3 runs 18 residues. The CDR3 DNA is TGTGCCAGCAGCTCCCCGGGCTCTAGTCGGTCTGGGGCCAACGTCCTGACTTTC. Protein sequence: CASSSPGSSRSGANVLTF.

This CDR3 reads CASSAYSGGGTEAFF. CDR3 DNA: TGCGCCAGCAGCGCCTATTCAGGGGGCGGCACTGAAGCTTTCTTT. The chain joins TRBV5-1 to TRBJ1-1, with TRBD1 identical over 8 bases. The CDR3 covers 15 residues. V shed 4 bases and J 4 bases; nucleotides not matched to a gene: 9. Germline lookup yields CDR1 SGHRS and CDR2 YFSETQ.

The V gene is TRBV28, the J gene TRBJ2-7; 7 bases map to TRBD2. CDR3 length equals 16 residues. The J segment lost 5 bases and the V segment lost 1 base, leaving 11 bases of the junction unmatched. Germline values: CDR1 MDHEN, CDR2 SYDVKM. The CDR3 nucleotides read TGTGCCAGCAGTTTATCCATGACCAGCGGGGTACACGAGCAGTACTTC. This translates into CASSLSMTSGVHEQYF.

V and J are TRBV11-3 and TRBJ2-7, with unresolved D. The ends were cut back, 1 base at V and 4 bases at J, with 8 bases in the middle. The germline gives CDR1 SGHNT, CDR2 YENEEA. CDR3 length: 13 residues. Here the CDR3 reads CASSLGPEYEQYF. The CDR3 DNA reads TGTGCCAGCAGCTTAGGCCCGGAATACGAGCAGTACTTC.

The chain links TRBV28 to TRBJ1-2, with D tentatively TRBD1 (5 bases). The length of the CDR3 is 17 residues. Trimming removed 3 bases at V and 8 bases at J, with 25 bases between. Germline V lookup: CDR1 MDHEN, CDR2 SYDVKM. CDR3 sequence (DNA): TGTGCCAGCAGTTTCTATCAGGACATGGGTCCGGGGCGCGGCTACACCTTC. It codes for CASSFYQDMGPGRGYTF.

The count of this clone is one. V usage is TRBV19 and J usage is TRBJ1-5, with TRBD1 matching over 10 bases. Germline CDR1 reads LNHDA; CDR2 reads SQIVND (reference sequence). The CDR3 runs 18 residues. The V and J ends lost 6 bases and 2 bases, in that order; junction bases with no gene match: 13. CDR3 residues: CASRRDRGRSLGNQPQHF. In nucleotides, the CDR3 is TGTGCCAGTAGGCGGGACAGGGGACGCTCGCTGGGCAATCAGCCCCAGCATTTT.

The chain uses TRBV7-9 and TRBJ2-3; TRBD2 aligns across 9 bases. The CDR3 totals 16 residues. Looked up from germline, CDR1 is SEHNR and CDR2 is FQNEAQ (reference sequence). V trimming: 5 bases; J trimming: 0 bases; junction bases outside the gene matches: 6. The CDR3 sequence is CASSLYSGGSTDTQYF. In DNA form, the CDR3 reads TGTGCCAGCAGCCTCTATAGCGGGGGAAGCACAGATACGCAGTATTTT.

The CDR3 region is CASRSAGNAAEQYF. CDR3 coding DNA: TGTGCCAGCAGATCTGCCGGGAATGCGGCCGAGCAGTACTTC. The chain employs TRBV28 and TRBJ2-7; D perhaps matches TRBD2 (5 bases). CDR1 and CDR2 (germline): MDHEN, SYDVKM. V lost 6 bases, J lost 6 bases, and 18 bases lay in between. This CDR3 is 14 amino acids long.